Listed here is a single T cell receptor beta chain. The antigen is not known. The CDR3 loop spans 15 amino acids. Germline-derived CDR1 and CDR2 are SGHTA and FQGTGA. The junction had 10 bases not matched to a gene; V was cut back by 5 bases and J by 8 bases. TCRdb processed the 5' RACE reads anew with MiXCR; each CDR3 protein has one entry. Here the sample spans roughly 89,000 distinct CDR3 sequences, roughly 15% being singletons. The sample comes from a study of T-cell memory formation after mild COVID-19. Study-level background: In these data, TCR clusters were largely donor specific. Study-wide findings and caveats: Shrinking CD4+ clones were chiefly CM and EM; CD8+ ones were chiefly EMRA.

This TCR was sampled from a man between 18 and 29 years old who had mild COVID-19 (a few samples of this study predate the infection). Cell type and time point are not known. Sequenced sample: PBMCs or a T cell subset sorted from them (not recorded which). The V call is TRBV7-3, the J call TRBJ2-1; TRBD1 matches 9 bases. CDR3 DNA: TGTGCCAGCAGCGCCGAACAGGGGGCTTTTTATGAGCAGTTCTTC. Its protein is CASSAEQGAFYEQFF.